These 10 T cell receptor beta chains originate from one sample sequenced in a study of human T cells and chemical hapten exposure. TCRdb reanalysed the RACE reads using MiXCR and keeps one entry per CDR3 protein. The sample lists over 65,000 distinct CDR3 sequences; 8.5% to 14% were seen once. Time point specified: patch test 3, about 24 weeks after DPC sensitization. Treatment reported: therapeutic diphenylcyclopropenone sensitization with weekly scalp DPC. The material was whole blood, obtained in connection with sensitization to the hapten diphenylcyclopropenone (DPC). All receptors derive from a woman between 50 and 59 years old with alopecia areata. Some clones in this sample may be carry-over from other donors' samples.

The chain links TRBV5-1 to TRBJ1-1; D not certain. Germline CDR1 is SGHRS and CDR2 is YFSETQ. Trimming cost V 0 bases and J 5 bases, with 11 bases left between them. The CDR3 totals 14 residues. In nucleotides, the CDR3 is TGCGCCAGCAGCTTGGTAGCGAGCGCAACTGAAGCTTTCTTT. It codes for CASSLVASATEAFF.

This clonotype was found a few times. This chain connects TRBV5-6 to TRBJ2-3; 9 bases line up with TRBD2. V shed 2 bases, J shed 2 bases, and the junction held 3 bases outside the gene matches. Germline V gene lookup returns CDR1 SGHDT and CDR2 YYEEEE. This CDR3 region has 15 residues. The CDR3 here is CASSLAGGHTDTQYF. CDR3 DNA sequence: TGTGCCAGCAGCTTAGCGGGAGGCCACACAGATACGCAGTATTTT. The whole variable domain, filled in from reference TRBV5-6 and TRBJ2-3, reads DAGVTQSPTHLIKTRGQQVTLRCSPKSGHDTVSWYQQALGQGPQFIFQYYEEEERQRGNFPDRFSGHQFPNYSSELNVNALLLGDSALYLCASSLAGGHTDTQYFGPGTRLTVL.

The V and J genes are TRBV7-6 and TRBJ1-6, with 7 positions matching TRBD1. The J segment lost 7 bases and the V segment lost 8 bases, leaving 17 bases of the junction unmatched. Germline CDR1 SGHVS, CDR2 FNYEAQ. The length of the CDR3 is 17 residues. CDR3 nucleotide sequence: TGTGCCAGCGGCCCAAGACAGGGAGGCGCTGGGAATTCACCCCTCCACTTT. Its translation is CASGPRQGGAGNSPLHF.

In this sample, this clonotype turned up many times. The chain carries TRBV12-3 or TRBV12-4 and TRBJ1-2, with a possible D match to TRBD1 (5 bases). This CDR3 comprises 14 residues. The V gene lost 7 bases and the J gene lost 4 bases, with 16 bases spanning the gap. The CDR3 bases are TGTGCCAGCACCCCTGTATGGGGGGGCTATGGCTACACCTTC. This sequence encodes CASTPVWGGYGYTF.

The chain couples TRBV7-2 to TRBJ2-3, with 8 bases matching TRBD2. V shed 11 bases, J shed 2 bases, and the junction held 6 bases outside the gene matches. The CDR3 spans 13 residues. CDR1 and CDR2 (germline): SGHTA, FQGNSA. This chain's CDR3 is CARGGRNTDTQYF. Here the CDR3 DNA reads TGTGCCCGGGGGGGGCGGAACACAGATACGCAGTATTTT.

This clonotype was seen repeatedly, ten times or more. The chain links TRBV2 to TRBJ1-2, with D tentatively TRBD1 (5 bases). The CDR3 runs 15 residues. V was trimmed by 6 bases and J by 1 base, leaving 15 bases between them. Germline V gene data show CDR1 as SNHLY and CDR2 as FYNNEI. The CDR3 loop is CASRLGAALNYGYTF. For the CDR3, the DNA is TGTGCCAGCAGACTAGGGGCAGCACTTAACTATGGCTACACCTTC.

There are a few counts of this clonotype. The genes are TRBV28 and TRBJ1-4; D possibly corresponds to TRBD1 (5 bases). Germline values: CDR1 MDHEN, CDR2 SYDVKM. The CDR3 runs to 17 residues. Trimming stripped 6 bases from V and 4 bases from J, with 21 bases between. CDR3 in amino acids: CASSLGVSGRINEKLFF. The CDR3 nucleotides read TGTGCCAGCAGCCTGGGGGTCAGTGGGCGGATTAATGAAAAACTGTTTTTT.

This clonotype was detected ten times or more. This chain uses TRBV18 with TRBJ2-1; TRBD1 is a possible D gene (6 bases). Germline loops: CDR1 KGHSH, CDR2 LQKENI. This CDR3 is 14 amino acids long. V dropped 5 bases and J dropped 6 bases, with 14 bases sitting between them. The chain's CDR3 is CASSAGTSSNEQFF. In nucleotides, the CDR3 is TGTGCCAGCTCAGCAGGGACAAGCAGCAATGAGCAGTTCTTC.

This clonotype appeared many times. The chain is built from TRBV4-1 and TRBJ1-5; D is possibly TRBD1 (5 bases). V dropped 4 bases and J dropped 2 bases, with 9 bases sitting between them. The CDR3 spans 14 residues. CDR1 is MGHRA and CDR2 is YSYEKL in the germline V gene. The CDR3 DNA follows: TGCGCCAGCAGCCCCCAGGGCCGCAATCAGCCCCAGCATTTT. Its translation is CASSPQGRNQPQHF.

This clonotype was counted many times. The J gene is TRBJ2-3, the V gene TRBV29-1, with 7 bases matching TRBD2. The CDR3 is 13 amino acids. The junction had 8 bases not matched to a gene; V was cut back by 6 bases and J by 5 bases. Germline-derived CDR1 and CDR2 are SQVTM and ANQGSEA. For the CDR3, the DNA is TGCAGCGTCGGCGGGAGATTTCGAGATACGCAGTATTTT. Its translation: CSVGGRFRDTQYF.